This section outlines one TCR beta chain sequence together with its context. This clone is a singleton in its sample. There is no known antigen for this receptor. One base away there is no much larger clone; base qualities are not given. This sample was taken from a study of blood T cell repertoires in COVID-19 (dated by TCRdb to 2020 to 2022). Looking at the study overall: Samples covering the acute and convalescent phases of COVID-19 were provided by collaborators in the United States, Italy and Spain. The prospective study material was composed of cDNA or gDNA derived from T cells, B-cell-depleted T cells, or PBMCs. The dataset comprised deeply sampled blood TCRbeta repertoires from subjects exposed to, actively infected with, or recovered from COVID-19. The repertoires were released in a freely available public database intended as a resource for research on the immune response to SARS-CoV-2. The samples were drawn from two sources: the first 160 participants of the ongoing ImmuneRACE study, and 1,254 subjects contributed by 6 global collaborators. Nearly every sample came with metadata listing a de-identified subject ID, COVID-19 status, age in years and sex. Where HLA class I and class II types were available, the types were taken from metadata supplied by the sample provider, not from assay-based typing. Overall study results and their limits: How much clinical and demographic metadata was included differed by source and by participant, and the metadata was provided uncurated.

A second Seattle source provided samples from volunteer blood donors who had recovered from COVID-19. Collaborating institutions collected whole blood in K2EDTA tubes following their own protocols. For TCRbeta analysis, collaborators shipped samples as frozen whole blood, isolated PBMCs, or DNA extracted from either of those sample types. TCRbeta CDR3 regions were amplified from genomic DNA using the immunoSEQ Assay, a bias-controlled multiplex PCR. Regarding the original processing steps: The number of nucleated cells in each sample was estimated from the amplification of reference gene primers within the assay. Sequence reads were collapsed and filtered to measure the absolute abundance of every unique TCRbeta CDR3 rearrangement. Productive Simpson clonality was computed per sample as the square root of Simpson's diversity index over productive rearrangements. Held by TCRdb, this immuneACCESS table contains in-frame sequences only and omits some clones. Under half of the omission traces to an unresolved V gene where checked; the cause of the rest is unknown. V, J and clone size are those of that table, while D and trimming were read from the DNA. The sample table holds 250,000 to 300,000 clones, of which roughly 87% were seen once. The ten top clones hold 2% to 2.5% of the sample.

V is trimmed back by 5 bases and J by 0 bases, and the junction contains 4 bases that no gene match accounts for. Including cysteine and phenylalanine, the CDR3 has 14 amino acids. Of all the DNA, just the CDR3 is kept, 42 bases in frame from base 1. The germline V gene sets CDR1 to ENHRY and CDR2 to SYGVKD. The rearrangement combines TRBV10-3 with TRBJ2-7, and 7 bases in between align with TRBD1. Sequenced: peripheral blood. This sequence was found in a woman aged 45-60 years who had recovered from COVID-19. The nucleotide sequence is TGTGCCATCAGTCAGGGGGTGAGCTCCTACGAGCAGTACTTC. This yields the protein CAISQGVSSYEQYF.